Listed below are T cell receptor beta chains from one sample, sequenced in a study of blood T cell repertoires in COVID-19. The method was immunoSEQ multiplex PCR; TCRdb's version includes in-frame clones alone and lacks a portion of them. The table lists some 19,000 clones, 85% of them singletons. Sequencing input: peripheral blood. The receptors were sampled from a man aged 80 or over with acute or convalescent COVID-19. The CDR3 runs from the conserved cysteine through the conserved F or W. A D gene is named only where the DNA matches it firmly. Part of the rows lack a size; the others show once, few, many or a class for expanded clones.

V: TRBV7-2
J: TRBJ1-6
size: NA
D: NA
DNA: TGTGCCAGCAGCGACACGAATTCACCCCTCCACTTT
CDR3: CASSDTNSPLHF

V: TRBV6-1
J: TRBJ2-6
size: NA
D: NA
DNA: TGTGCCAGCAGTGATACAGGGTTCGGGGCCAACGTCCTGACTTTC
CDR3: CASSDTGFGANVLTF

V: TRBV7-6
J: TRBJ2-1
size: NA
D: TRBD2
DNA: TGTGCCAGCAGCACCGGACTAGCGGGATCCAATGAGCAGTTCTTC
CDR3: CASSTGLAGSNEQFF

V: TRBV6-4
J: TRBJ2-5
size: few
D: NA
DNA: TGTGCCAGCAGCCCCACAGGGAGGGGGCAAGAGACCCAGTACTTC
CDR3: CASSPTGRGQETQYF

V: TRBV28
J: TRBJ2-4
size: NA
D: TRBD1
DNA: TGTGCCAGCAGCATAAGGGACAGCAAAAACATTCAGTACTTC
CDR3: CASSIRDSKNIQYF

V: TRBV30
J: TRBJ1-4
size: NA
D: NA
DNA: TGTGCCTGGAGTGACGACGGGGTTACTAATGAAAAACTGTTTTTT
CDR3: CAWSDDGVTNEKLFF

V: TRBV6-1
J: TRBJ2-3
size: NA
D: TRBD1
DNA: TGTGCCAGCAGTGAGGGACAGGGGGCAGATACGCAGTATTTT
CDR3: CASSEGQGADTQYF

V: TRBV5-1
J: TRBJ2-3
size: NA
D: TRBD2
DNA: TGCGCCAGCAGCGCCGGGACTAGCGGGGGGGGGTCGGGGAATACGCAGTATTTT
CDR3: CASSAGTSGGGSGNTQYF

V: TRBV11-1
J: TRBJ1-4
size: NA
D: NA
DNA: TGTGCCAGCGCACCGGACACAACTAATGAAAAACTGTTTTTT
CDR3: CASAPDTTNEKLFF

V: TRBV3-1/TRBV3-2
J: TRBJ1-5
size: NA
D: NA
DNA: TGTGCCAGCAGCCAAGTATCTAGGAGAAATCAGCCCCAGCATTTT
CDR3: CASSQVSRRNQPQHF

V: TRBV6-5
J: TRBJ2-5
size: NA
D: TRBD1
DNA: TGTGCCAGCGGGGGGACAGGGGGCAGACAAGAGACCCAGTACTTC
CDR3: CASGGTGGRQETQYF

V: TRBV5-6
J: TRBJ1-5
size: NA
D: TRBD1
DNA: TGTGCCAGCAGCTTGGGACCGGACAGGCGCAATCAGCCCCAGCATTTT
CDR3: CASSLGPDRRNQPQHF

V: TRBV15
J: TRBJ1-5
size: once
D: NA
DNA: TGTGCCACCAGCCGAAAGGGGTTCCGTTACGATCAGCCCCAGCATTTT
CDR3: CATSRKGFRYDQPQHF

V: TRBV11-2
J: TRBJ1-1
size: NA
D: NA
DNA: TGTGCCAGCAGCTTAGGAGGGTATTTTACTGAAGCTTTCTTT
CDR3: CASSLGGYFTEAFF

V: TRBV18
J: TRBJ2-7
size: NA
D: TRBD1
DNA: TGTGCCAGCTCACGTGAACGGACCGGACAGGGCTACGAGCAGTACTTC
CDR3: CASSRERTGQGYEQYF

V: TRBV29-1
J: TRBJ1-4
size: NA
D: NA
DNA: TGCAGCGTTGATGGGGGCGCCGGCGAAAAACTGTTTTTT
CDR3: CSVDGGAGEKLFF

V: TRBV2
J: TRBJ1-5
size: NA
D: NA
DNA: TGTGCCAGCAGTTTGGTCCAGGGCCCGACCCCGCAGCCCCAGCATTTT
CDR3: CASSLVQGPTPQPQHF

V: TRBV15
J: TRBJ1-2
size: once
D: NA
DNA: TGTGCCACCAGCAGAGTGCAGGGAAATGGCTACACCTTC
CDR3: CATSRVQGNGYTF

V: TRBV6-6
J: TRBJ2-1
size: NA
D: TRBD2
DNA: TGTGCCAGCATCCCCCCGGGCCAGCGGGGTAGAAATGAGCAGTTCTTC
CDR3: CASIPPGQRGRNEQFF

V: TRBV28
J: TRBJ1-1
size: NA
D: TRBD1
DNA: TGTGCCACCGGGACAGCATATAAAGCTGAAGCTTTCTTT
CDR3: CATGTAYKAEAFF

V: TRBV28
J: TRBJ1-5
size: NA
D: TRBD1
DNA: TGTGCCAGCACCTTAAGACAGGGAAATCAGCCCCAGCATTTT
CDR3: CASTLRQGNQPQHF

V: TRBV5-5
J: TRBJ2-2
size: NA
D: TRBD2
DNA: TGTGCCAGCAGCTCCTATCGGACTAGCGGGGGGGTCACCGGGGAGCTGTTTTTT
CDR3: CASSSYRTSGGVTGELFF

V: TRBV7-9
J: TRBJ2-7
size: once
D: TRBD2
DNA: TGTGCCAGCAGCTTAGCGGCCCGGGGGGGGGAAGAGCAGTACTTC
CDR3: CASSLAARGGEEQYF

V: TRBV7-2
J: TRBJ2-1
size: NA
D: NA
DNA: TGTGCCAGCAGCTTAGTCTCGGCAGGGACCTACAATGAGCAGTTCTTC
CDR3: CASSLVSAGTYNEQFF

V: TRBV25-1
J: TRBJ1-1
size: NA
D: NA
DNA: TGTGCCAGCAGTTTCACAGGGCGGAACACTGAAGCTTTCTTT
CDR3: CASSFTGRNTEAFF

V: TRBV6-2/TRBV6-3
J: TRBJ2-1
size: NA
D: NA
DNA: TGTGCCAGCAGTTCCATCGAGGGCACTGAGCAGTTCTTC
CDR3: CASSSIEGTEQFF

V: TRBV4-1
J: TRBJ1-2
size: NA
D: NA
DNA: TGCGCCAGCAGCCAAGAAGGCCAGGATAAAGATGGCTACACCTTC
CDR3: CASSQEGQDKDGYTF

V: TRBV7-2
J: TRBJ2-7
size: NA
D: NA
DNA: TGTGCCAGCAGCTTAGAGGGAGCATACTACGAGCAGTACTTC
CDR3: CASSLEGAYYEQYF

V: TRBV7-2
J: TRBJ1-2
size: NA
D: NA
DNA: TGTGCCAGCAGCTCACTCACTAGGGGGTATGGCTACACCTTC
CDR3: CASSSLTRGYGYTF

V: TRBV19
J: TRBJ1-2
size: NA
D: NA
DNA: TGTGCCAGCCTCATGGGCCCCGGAGGCTACACCTTC
CDR3: CASLMGPGGYTF

V: TRBV30
J: TRBJ1-1
size: NA
D: NA
DNA: TGTGCCTGGAGGGCACAGGTGAACACTGAAGCTTTCTTT
CDR3: CAWRAQVNTEAFF

V: TRBV4-3
J: TRBJ2-7
size: NA
D: NA
DNA: TGCGCCAGCAGCCAAGATCGGGGAACCTACGAGCAGTACTTC
CDR3: CASSQDRGTYEQYF

V: TRBV5-1
J: TRBJ2-3
size: NA
D: TRBD2
DNA: TGCGCCAGCAGCTCTAGCGGGGCCCCGTCGTTGGATACGCAGTATTTT
CDR3: CASSSSGAPSLDTQYF

V: TRBV5-1
J: TRBJ2-3
size: NA
D: NA
DNA: TGCGCCAGCAGCCCTACCCAAATTTTGACAGATACGCAGTATTTT
CDR3: CASSPTQILTDTQYF

V: TRBV11-3
J: TRBJ1-1
size: once
D: NA
DNA: TGTGCCAGCAGCTTAGGGCGGTCGGGAAGAGCTTTCTTT
CDR3: CASSLGRSGRAFF

V: TRBV27
J: TRBJ1-6
size: NA
D: TRBD1
DNA: TGTGCCAGCAGTTTTGGAGGGGGCTCTTCACCCCTCCACTTT
CDR3: CASSFGGGSSPLHF

V: TRBV30
J: TRBJ1-3
size: NA
D: TRBD1
DNA: TGTGCCTGGAGTGTAAAGCTTCGACAGGGTACCGGAAACACCATATATTTT
CDR3: CAWSVKLRQGTGNTIYF

V: TRBV25-1
J: TRBJ2-3
size: NA
D: NA
DNA: TGTGCCAGCAGTGAATCCCCCCGGGGGGCCCCAGATACGCAGTATTTT
CDR3: CASSESPRGAPDTQYF

V: TRBV11-2
J: TRBJ1-2
size: NA
D: NA
DNA: TGTGCCAGCAGCTTAGCTAGGGGGATCTATGGCTACACCTTC
CDR3: CASSLARGIYGYTF

V: TRBV2
J: TRBJ1-4
size: NA
D: TRBD1
DNA: TGTGCCAGCAGATCCGGGACAGGCAATGAAAAACTGTTTTTT
CDR3: CASRSGTGNEKLFF

V: TRBV4-3
J: TRBJ2-1
size: few
D: TRBD2
DNA: TGCGCCAGCAGCTATGGACTAGCGGTATACAATGAGCAGTTCTTC
CDR3: CASSYGLAVYNEQFF

V: TRBV27
J: TRBJ2-7
size: NA
D: TRBD1
DNA: TGTGCCAGCGGGACAGGAGATTACGAGCAGTACTTC
CDR3: CASGTGDYEQYF

V: TRBV27
J: TRBJ1-5
size: NA
D: NA
DNA: TGTGCCAGCAGTTTGTATGGGGCGCTTTATAGCAATCAGCCCCAGCATTTT
CDR3: CASSLYGALYSNQPQHF

V: TRBV7-9
J: TRBJ1-6
size: NA
D: TRBD1
DNA: TGTGCCAGCAGCCATCCCCGACAGGGGGCCTATTCACCCCTCCACTTT
CDR3: CASSHPRQGAYSPLHF

V: TRBV12-3/TRBV12-4
J: TRBJ1-1
size: NA
D: NA
DNA: TGTGCCAGCAGGACAGTATATACTGAAGCTTTCTTT
CDR3: CASRTVYTEAFF

V: TRBV27
J: TRBJ1-1
size: NA
D: NA
DNA: TGTGCCAGCAGTTTCCAGAGGAGTAACACTGAAGCTTTCTTT
CDR3: CASSFQRSNTEAFF

V: TRBV10-3
J: TRBJ2-1
size: NA
D: NA
DNA: TGTGCCATTGGGCTGGCTAATGAGCAGTTCTTC
CDR3: CAIGLANEQFF

V: TRBV9
J: TRBJ1-3
size: NA
D: NA
DNA: TGTGCCAGCAGCCTACAACCGGGACTCATCTCTGGAAACACCATATATTTT
CDR3: CASSLQPGLISGNTIYF

V: TRBV14
J: TRBJ2-1
size: NA
D: NA
DNA: TGTGCCAGCAGCCAAGGGTGGGGCGCTAGCTCCTACAATGAGCAGTTCTTC
CDR3: CASSQGWGASSYNEQFF

V: TRBV7-2
J: TRBJ1-2
size: NA
D: TRBD1
DNA: TGTGCCAGCAGCTTAGGCAGGGGGATCCTCTACACCTTC
CDR3: CASSLGRGILYTF

V: TRBV6-5
J: TRBJ1-5
size: NA
D: NA
DNA: TGTGCCAGCAGCCTCTCATACAGGGTTGGTCAGCCCCAGCATTTT
CDR3: CASSLSYRVGQPQHF

V: TRBV19
J: TRBJ2-3
size: NA
D: TRBD2
DNA: TGTGCCAGTAGTATGACTAGCGGGGGGCAACTCACAGATACGCAGTATTTT
CDR3: CASSMTSGGQLTDTQYF

V: TRBV7-2
J: TRBJ2-2
size: NA
D: NA
DNA: TGTGCCAGCAGCTTATGGGTGCAGGAGAACACCGGGGAGCTGTTTTTT
CDR3: CASSLWVQENTGELFF